Below, 15 T cell receptor beta chains from the same sample are listed, as sequenced in a study of cytomegalovirus exposure and HLA in healthy donors. The PCR employed 60 Vbeta primers together with 13 Jbeta primers. The repertoire was sequenced with immunoSEQ multiplex PCR; TCRdb's copy has only in-frame clones and lacks some. This sample lists tens of thousands of clones; its ten largest clones have 2.7%. Sequencing was performed on PBMCs. Receptors originate from a middle-aged man in good health and CMV-seronegative.

The chain couples TRBV18 to TRBJ2-7; the D gene is possibly TRBD1 (5 bases). The CDR3 sequence is 14 residues long. Germline values: CDR1 KGHSH, CDR2 LQKENI. With 6 bases removed from V and 5 bases from J, the gap between germline ends came to 17 bases. The CDR3 is CASSLARAGNEQYF. The CDR3 nucleotides are TGTGCCAGCTCCCTGGCCAGGGCTGGGAACGAGCAGTACTTC.

V and J are TRBV19 and TRBJ2-1, with 8 bases that match TRBD1. Per germline, CDR1 LNHDA and CDR2 SQIVND (reference sequence). V shed 4 bases and J 6 bases; nucleotides not matched to a gene: 8. The CDR3 is 15 residues long. The chain's CDR3 is CASSRIDRGRNEQFF. The CDR3 DNA reads TGTGCCAGTAGTAGAATTGACAGGGGACGCAATGAGCAGTTCTTC.

V usage is TRBV11-2 and J usage is TRBJ2-3, with TRBD2 matching 8 bases. The CDR3 is made up of 15 amino acids. Germline assignment: CDR1 SGHAT and CDR2 FQNNGV. Unmatched junction bases numbered 1, after V lost 1 base and J lost 1 base. CDR3 amino acids: CASSLAGGGTDTQYF. The CDR3 DNA is TGTGCCAGCAGCTTAGCGGGGGGGGGCACAGATACGCAGTATTTT.

V and J are TRBV30 and TRBJ1-4; perhaps TRBD1 as D (5 bases). Germline-derived CDR1 and CDR2 are GTSNPN and SVGIG (reference sequence). CDR3 length equals 12 residues. Trimming pared 4 bases from V and 8 bases from J, leaving 11 bases between. The CDR3 is CAWKAGSEKLFF. In nucleotides, the CDR3 is TGTGCCTGGAAGGCAGGGTCGGAAAAACTGTTTTTT.

This rearrangement joins TRBV9 to TRBJ2-7; 8 bases fit TRBD2. This CDR3 region has 16 residues. The germline V gene encodes CDR1 SGDLS and CDR2 YYNGEE. V lost 2 bases to trimming and J lost 2 bases; unmatched junction nucleotides: 9. CDR3 residues: CASSVHPGLGAYEQYF. The DNA for the CDR3 is TGTGCCAGCAGCGTCCATCCGGGACTAGGGGCCTACGAGCAGTACTTC.

The DNA for the CDR3 is TGTGCCAGCTCACCTCGGACAGGGGGCCTTTCCTACGAGCAGTACTTC. Amino acid sequence: CASSPRTGGLSYEQYF. This chain joins TRBV18 and TRBJ2-7; TRBD1 matches 11 bases. The CDR3 is 16 residues long. The germline gives CDR1 KGHSH, CDR2 LQKENI. V dropped 3 bases and J dropped 1; count of bases not matched to a gene: 5.

This chain links TRBV7-2 with TRBJ2-5, with a possible D match to TRBD2 (7 bases). V lost 6 bases and J 4 bases, leaving 12 bases between the germline ends. Germline V gene lookup returns CDR1 SGHTA and CDR2 FQGNSA. The CDR3 has 13 residues. The CDR3 DNA reads as TGTGCCAGCAGGGGGGGGGCTAGAGAGACCCAGTACTTC. Translation: CASRGGARETQYF.

The CDR3 reads CASSDMWSSYEQYF. The CDR3 DNA reads as TGTGCCAGCAGTGACATGTGGAGCTCCTACGAGCAGTACTTC. This chain uses TRBV6-1 with TRBJ2-7; D gene unclear. Trimming removed 3 bases from V and 0 bases from J, with 9 bases in between. Germline V CDR1 and CDR2: MNHNS, SASEGT. The CDR3 runs to 14 residues.

The chain employs TRBV11-3 and TRBJ2-1; D may be TRBD2 (5 bases). CDR3 size: 16 residues. Germline values: CDR1 SGHNT, CDR2 YENEEA. V lost 2 bases, J lost 0 bases, and 11 bases lay in between. CDR3 residues: CASSLRRGNSYNEQFF. The CDR3 DNA follows: TGTGCCAGCAGCTTACGCCGGGGAAACTCCTACAATGAGCAGTTCTTC.

The rearrangement links TRBV7-2 to TRBJ2-2, with D possibly matching TRBD2 (6 bases). The CDR3 spans 13 residues. Germline CDR1 SGHTA, CDR2 FQGNSA. Trimming cost V 1 base and J 6 bases, with 6 bases left between them. The CDR3 bases are TGTGCCAGCAGCTTAGGGGGGGCCGGGGAGCTGTTTTTT. Protein: CASSLGGAGELFF.

The chain joins TRBV30 to TRBJ1-6, with TRBD1 matching 8 bases. V lost 3 bases, J lost 10 bases, and 11 bases stayed unmatched. The CDR3 runs to 15 residues. From germline, CDR1 is GTSNPN and CDR2 SVGIG (reference sequence). This CDR3 reads CAWRGDQTGDSPLHF. CDR3 bases: TGTGCCTGGAGAGGGGATCAGACAGGGGACTCACCCCTCCACTTT.

This chain uses TRBV10-1 with TRBJ2-5, with a possible D match to TRBD2 (6 bases). The V and J ends lost 5 bases and 0 bases respectively, with 10 bases between them. The CDR3 covers 14 residues. The germline V gene encodes CDR1 WNHNN and CDR2 SYGVQD (reference sequence). This CDR3 is CASSSGVYQETQYF. CDR3 bases: TGCGCCAGCAGTTCGGGGGTCTACCAAGAGACCCAGTACTTC.

The chain has TRBV2 and TRBJ1-2; tentatively, D is TRBD1 (5 bases). Trimming left V 2 bases short and J 6 bases short, with 16 bases between. Germline lookup yields CDR1 SNHLY and CDR2 FYNNEI. CDR3 size: 15 residues. The CDR3, as DNA: TGTGCCAGCAGTGAATTGAAGTATGAAGGGGATGGCTACACCTTC. Translated, it gives CASSELKYEGDGYTF. Variable domain in full (rest from reference TRBV2 and TRBJ1-2): EPEVTQTPSHQVTQMGQEVILRCVPISNHLYFYWYRQILGQKVEFLVSFYNNEISEKSEIFDDQFSVERPDGSNFTLKIRSTKLEDSAMYFCASSELKYEGDGYTFGSGTRLTVV.

The rearrangement joins TRBV7-9 to TRBJ1-5, with D uncertain. The CDR3 length is 17 residues. Trimming removed 5 bases at V and 0 bases at J, with 17 bases between. CDR1 and CDR2 (germline): SEHNR, FQNEAQ (reference sequence). CDR3 residues: CASSPSDGGYSNQPQHF. The CDR3 region has the DNA TGTGCCAGCAGCCCTTCCGACGGAGGGTATAGCAATCAGCCCCAGCATTTT.

The chain combines TRBV19 with TRBJ1-5, with D possibly TRBD1 on 6 matching bases. The germline V gene has CDR1 LNHDA and CDR2 SQIVND (reference sequence). The CDR3 contains 15 residues. Trimming cost V 11 bases and J 1 base, with 18 bases left between them. CDR3: CASKKTGTSNQPQHF. The CDR3 DNA sequence: TGTGCCTCCAAAAAAACCGGGACAAGCAATCAGCCCCAGCATTTT.